This paragraph reports one TCR beta chain. Germline-derived CDR1 and CDR2 are MDHEN and SYDVKM. V lost 2 bases and J lost 0, with 5 bases in between. This CDR3 has 14 residues. The sample belongs to a study of blood T cell repertoires in COVID-19. Study as a whole: PBMCs, B-cell-depleted T cells, or T cells were the source of the cDNA or gDNA that made up the material.

Using immunoSEQ multiplex PCR, the repertoire was profiled, and TCRdb retains in-frame clones only, with some absent. Among roughly 200,000 clones listed, 76% were seen once. The sample consisted of peripheral blood. The origin of this receptor is a woman between 50 and 59 years old with active or convalescent COVID-19. The V call is TRBV28, the J call TRBJ1-3, with D unclear. Written as DNA, the CDR3 is TGTGCCAGCAGTTTAGTGAGCTCTGGAAACACCATATATTTT. Translated: CASSLVSSGNTIYF.